The 2 T cell receptor beta chains given below trace back to one sample, sequenced in a study of blood T cell repertoires in COVID-19. The repertoire was sequenced with immunoSEQ multiplex PCR; TCRdb's copy has only in-frame clones and lacks some. The sample lists 100,000 to 150,000 clones; approximately 88% were seen once. The material sequenced was peripheral blood. The origin of the receptors is a man aged 45-65 years with acute or convalescent COVID-19.

The CDR3 DNA reads as TGTGCCAGTAGTATAGCGGGAGAGCGCGAGACCCAGTACTTC. Its protein product is CASSIAGERETQYF. The chain joins TRBV19 to TRBJ2-5, with D perhaps matching TRBD2 (6 bases). This CDR3 has 14 amino acids. V dropped 1 base and J dropped 5 bases, with 11 bases sitting between them. CDR1 LNHDA and CDR2 SQIVND come from the germline V gene (reference sequence).

The chain recombines TRBV6-6 with TRBJ2-1; 10 bases align to TRBD2. V lost 4 bases, J lost 6 bases, and 6 bases stayed unmatched. This CDR3 contains 15 residues. Germline CDR1 is MNHNY and CDR2 is SVGAGI (reference sequence). CDR3 DNA: TGTGCCAGCAGTTTACTAGCGGGGTCGTCCAATGAGCAGTTCTTC. This sequence encodes CASSLLAGSSNEQFF.